The clone carrying this T cell receptor (beta chain) was seen only a few times. Some clones are missing from TCRdb's copy, which holds only in-frame ones; the method was immunoSEQ multiplex PCR. The sample gives some 120,000 clones, roughly 89% of which show up once; 12% is in the top ten. The CDR3 consists of 12 residues. Germline lookup yields CDR1 GTSNPN and CDR2 SVGIG (reference sequence). V lost 2 bases to trimming and J lost 3 bases, with 7 bases between them. These data come from a study of control samples from healthy donors and cancer patients. The rearrangement links TRBV30 to TRBJ1-2; D unresolved. This sequence originates from a man aged 30 to 45 in good health. The sample comprised blood. The CDR3 region is CAWSLAYYGYTF. As DNA, the CDR3 is TGTGCCTGGAGTCTGGCCTACTATGGCTACACCTTC.